The clone carrying this TCR beta chain was counted a few times. Other DNA sequences in this specimen translate into the identical CDR3. Profiling relied on immunoSEQ multiplex PCR, and the TCRdb table lists in-frame clones only, not all of them. The repertoire holds 550,000 to 650,000 clones, with approximately 96% as singletons. Trimming took off 3 bases at V and 6 bases at J, with 2 bases between the two ends. The CDR3 consists of 11 residues. Germline V gene sequence: CDR1 MDHEN, CDR2 SYDVKM. Naive-designated CD8 cells lacked CD45RO, were positively enriched for CCR7, and omitted terminally differentiated effector memory CD45RA+ cells. Each of the donors was a healthy adult who was HIV-negative and had not had a recent acute infection or vaccination. This record comes from a study of shared clonotypes between healthy human individuals. The overall study: The people who gave samples were a couple of women and three men aged 18 to 49. For every donor, three CD4 naive, three CD4 memory, two CD8 naive and one CD8 memory plates were used.

V gene TRBV28 combines with J gene TRBJ2-2, with unresolved D. The TCR was taken from a woman aged 25 to 39 in good health. Material for sequencing was naive CD8+ T cells sorted from blood. The CDR3 region is CASSLAGELFF. The CDR3 bases are TGTGCCAGCAGTTTGGCCGGGGAGCTGTTTTTT.